This T cell receptor (beta chain) was retrieved from a study of PD-1 blockade in mismatch repair-deficient tumors. Study-wide results and caveats: Tumor-resident clones, often undetectable pretreatment in blood, expanded then contracted after pembrolizumab.

Data came from immunoSEQ multiplex PCR; TCRdb stores just in-frame clones and leaves some out. The table shows over 20,000 clones, with 83% occurring only once. The CDR3 contains 14 residues. The germline CDR1 and CDR2 sequences are SGHDT and YYEEEE. Trimming left V 3 bases short and J 0 bases short, with 10 bases between. This clone has a handful of counts. Antigen unknown. The sample was peripheral blood, taken 12 weeks after starting pembrolizumab. J is TRBJ2-7 and V is TRBV5-6, with D maybe TRBD1 (5 bases). The sequence came from an adult with mismatch repair-deficient cancer. The CDR3 DNA reads TGTGCCAGCAGCTGGGGCACGGCCTCCTACGAGCAGTACTTC. Translating gives CASSWGTASYEQYF.